Described below is a single T cell receptor (beta chain) sequence and its context. Once RNA had been extracted, it was reverse transcribed into cDNA to act as the sequencing template. Only in-frame clones appear in the TCRdb table, and some are missing; sequencing was by immunoSEQ multiplex PCR. Of 110,000 or so clones in the sample, 56% were seen once. This sample is part of a study of CD8+ T cells in alopecia areata. The CDR3 consists of 17 residues. V dropped 4 bases and J dropped 4; count of bases not matched to a gene: 8. Germline CDR1 reads SGHRS; CDR2 reads YFSETQ. The treatment here: oral pan-JAK inhibitor, 5-10 mg twice daily.

The chain uses TRBV5-1 and TRBJ2-6, with 10 bases lining up with TRBD2. Sequences were derived from CD4+ T cells sorted from blood, sampled at week 24, from a patient treated with tofacitinib. The sequence was obtained from a human donor with alopecia areata. Here the CDR3 DNA reads TGCGCCAGCAGCCGCACCCTAGCGGGGGTGGGGGCCAACGTCCTGACTTTC. Protein product: CASSRTLAGVGANVLTF.